The clone carrying this T cell receptor (beta chain) came up many times. Antigen specificity is unknown. This sample was included in a study of T-cell reconstitution after alpha-beta-depleted transplantation in children. Study observations and caveats: The high TCRbeta diversity at day 60 in some patients came from surviving recipient T cells and thymic progenitors. Approximately two months post-transplant, alpha-beta T cells reportedly originated from several hundred expanded graft clones. One year after transplant, T-cell counts and diversity came mostly from newly produced T cells.

Using unique molecular identifiers, the investigators prepared the TCRbeta library. One entry per CDR3 protein results from TCRdb running MiXCR on the PCR reads. The sample contains roughly 670,000 distinct CDR3 sequences, 10% to 15% of which appear only once. The source of this sequence is a girl aged 2-15 years with congenital amegakaryocytic thrombocytopenia, due to receive a stem cell transplant. The starting material was PBMCs, obtained before TCRalphabeta/CD19-depleted stem cell transplant.

CDR3 loop: CASSLVTGAHEQYF. In DNA, the CDR3 is TGTGCCAGCAGTCTGGTAACAGGGGCCCACGAGCAGTACTTC. The chain uses TRBV12-3 or TRBV12-4 and TRBJ2-7; 7 bases are a match to TRBD1. There are 14 residues in the CDR3. The V and J ends lost 5 bases and 5 bases, in that order; junction bases with no gene match: 9.